This passage covers 19 T cell receptor beta chains from one sample sequenced in a study of graft-versus-host responses after intestinal transplantation. Sequenced by immunoSEQ multiplex PCR; TCRdb stores in-frame clones only, minus some. The sample holds some 13,000 clones, just under 85% seen once. The sequences come from PBMCs, collected after intestinal transplantation. The receptors originated from a human patient who received an intestinal transplant, so some T cells may come from the graft donor.

The chain employs TRBV14 and TRBJ1-1; TRBD1 agrees at 12 bases. Germline V gives CDR1 SGHDN, CDR2 FVKESK. With 4 bases clipped from V and 5 bases from J, the junction kept 17 bases outside the gene matches. This CDR3 spans 19 amino acids. The CDR3 region has the DNA TGTGCCAGCAGCCCCACCGGGACAGGGGGCGGAATAGGAGAGACTGAAGCTTTCTTT. This sequence encodes CASSPTGTGGGIGETEAFF.

The chain joins TRBV19 to TRBJ2-1; TRBD1 might be the D (5 bases). The germline V gene encodes CDR1 LNHDA and CDR2 SQIVND (reference sequence). The CDR3 is 14 amino acids. The V end lost 5 bases, the J end lost 0 bases, and 8 bases lay between the germline ends. The CDR3 loop reads CASSWGGSYNEQFF. The CDR3 DNA is TGTGCCAGTAGTTGGGGCGGCTCCTACAATGAGCAGTTCTTC.

This clone was seen only a few times. The gene calls are TRBV4-1 and TRBJ1-6; D is ambiguous. The V end was cut by 5 bases, the J end by 0 bases, with 8 bases between. Germline CDR1 and CDR2: MGHRA and YSYEKL. CDR3 length: 15 residues. The DNA of the CDR3 is TGCGCCAGCAGCGGAGGGTACTCCTATAATTCACCCCTCCACTTT. Translating it yields CASSGGYSYNSPLHF.

The chain is built from TRBV6-4 and TRBJ2-3; TRBD2 matches 7 bases. The junction had 1 base not matched to a gene; V was cut back by 2 bases and J by 2 bases. Per germline, CDR1 MRHNA and CDR2 SNTAGT. The CDR3 spans 14 residues. The CDR3, as DNA: TGTGCCAGCAGTGACGGGAGGGCCACAGATACGCAGTATTTT. Encoded protein: CASSDGRATDTQYF.

This chain joins TRBV19 and TRBJ1-4; TRBD1 agrees at 10 bases. The CDR3 is 13 residues long. The V gene end was trimmed by 8 bases and the J gene end by 8 bases; junction bases not matched to a gene: 5. The germline V gene encodes CDR1 LNHDA and CDR2 SQIVND (reference sequence). CDR3 nucleotide sequence: TGTGCCAGTGCTCTGGGACAGGGGGAAAAACTGTTTTTT. This sequence encodes CASALGQGEKLFF. The whole variable domain, remainder taken from reference TRBV19 and TRBJ1-4, is DGGITQSPKYLFRKEGQNVTLSCEQNLNHDAMYWYRQDPGQGLRLIYYSQIVNDFQKGDIAEGYSVSREKKESFPLTVTSAQKNPTAFYLCASALGQGEKLFFGSGTQLSVL.

The chain recombines TRBV19 with TRBJ2-1; D gene ambiguous. There are 17 residues in the CDR3. Germline assignment: CDR1 LNHDA and CDR2 SQIVND (reference sequence). Trimming removed 6 bases at V and 5 bases at J, with 23 bases between. As DNA, the CDR3 is TGTGCCAGTAGACCCACGCCAACCCCTCCCCCTAACAATGAGCAGTTCTTC. It encodes CASRPTPTPPPNNEQFF. Full variable domain (outside the CDR3, taken from reference TRBV19 and TRBJ2-1): DGGITQSPKYLFRKEGQNVTLSCEQNLNHDAMYWYRQDPGQGLRLIYYSQIVNDFQKGDIAEGYSVSREKKESFPLTVTSAQKNPTAFYLCASRPTPTPPPNNEQFFGPGTRLTVL.

In its sample, this clone was seen once. One end of the junction does not line up with germline, which may come from a read error. The chain links TRBV7-7 to TRBJ2-3; D perhaps matches TRBD2 (5 bases). The germline V gene has CDR1 SSHAT and CDR2 FNYEAQ (reference sequence). There are 13 residues in the CDR3. For the CDR3, the DNA is TGTGCTAGCAGCCTTACGGAGGCAGATACGCAGTATTTT. Residues: CASSLTEADTQYF. Using reference TRBV7-7 and TRBJ2-3 for the parts outside the CDR3, the full variable domain is GAGVSQSPRYKVTKRGQDVTLRCDPISSHATLYWYQQALGQGPEFLTYFNYEAQPDKSGLPSDRFSAERPEGSISTLTIQRTEQRDSAMYRCASSLTEADTQYFGPGTRLTVL.

The chain uses TRBV11-3 and TRBJ2-1; D possibly corresponds to TRBD1 (5 bases). Germline lookup yields CDR1 SGHNT and CDR2 YENEEA. The V end lost 4 bases, the J end lost 15 bases, and 22 bases lay between the germline ends. CDR3 length: 14 residues. CDR3 in DNA: TGTGCCAGCAGCTCCTCAGAGGCCCGACAGAACCCGTTCTTC. Translation gives CASSSSEARQNPFF.

The chain recombines TRBV5-6 with TRBJ1-1; D not resolved. V dropped 1 base and J dropped 0 bases, with 4 bases sitting between them. Germline loops: CDR1 SGHDT, CDR2 YYEEEE. The CDR3 is made up of 13 amino acids. The CDR3 coding sequence is TGTGCCAGCAGCTTGAGAGTGAACACTGAAGCTTTCTTT. It yields the protein CASSLRVNTEAFF.

V usage is TRBV9 and J usage is TRBJ2-1; D perhaps matches TRBD1 (6 bases). V was clipped by 2 bases and J by 8 bases, with 17 bases between them. This CDR3 spans 15 amino acids. Per the germline V gene, CDR1 is SGDLS and CDR2 is YYNGEE. CDR3 coding DNA: TGTGCCAGCAGCGTCACCATCCACAGGGCCCATGAGCAGTTCTTC. Protein sequence: CASSVTIHRAHEQFF.

This chain uses TRBV11-2 with TRBJ2-3; possibly TRBD2 for D (5 bases). CDR3 length: 16 amino acids. Trimming shortened V by 5 bases and J by 0 bases, and 15 bases separated the two germline ends. Germline V lookup: CDR1 SGHAT, CDR2 FQNNGV. This CDR3 is CASSLAEGGSTDTQYF. The CDR3 nucleotides read TGTGCCAGCAGCCTAGCCGAAGGAGGTAGCACAGATACGCAGTATTTT.

The CDR3 DNA follows: TGTGCCAGCAGTTACTCTTGGGATCAGACCTCCTACGAGCAGTACTTC. Its protein product is CASSYSWDQTSYEQYF. J is TRBJ2-7 and V is TRBV6-5; unclear D gene. The V end lost 0 bases, the J end lost 0 bases, and 12 bases lay between the germline ends. The CDR3 consists of 16 residues. Germline V gives CDR1 MNHEY, CDR2 SVGAGI.

V and J are TRBV7-9 and TRBJ1-1, with a possible D match to TRBD1 (6 bases). Trimming cost V 6 bases and J 0 bases, with 14 bases left between them. This CDR3 is 15 amino acids long. Germline-derived CDR1 and CDR2 are SEHNR and FQNEAQ (reference sequence). CDR3 bases: TGTGCCAGCAGTCTTAAGGGGGTCATGAACACTGAAGCTTTCTTT. Its protein is CASSLKGVMNTEAFF. The whole variable domain, filled in from reference TRBV7-9 and TRBJ1-1, reads DTGVSQNPRHKITKRGQNVTFRCDPISEHNRLYWYRQTLGQGPEFLTYFQNEAQLEKSRLLSDRFSAERPKGSFSTLEIQRTEQGDSAMYLCASSLKGVMNTEAFFGQGTRLTVV.

The chain uses TRBV30 and TRBJ2-4; 7 bases line up with TRBD2. There are 14 residues in the CDR3. Unmatched junction bases numbered 3, after V lost 1 base and J lost 3 bases. Germline loops: CDR1 GTSNPN, CDR2 SVGIG (reference sequence). The CDR3 here is CAWSGGGGKNIQYF. Here the CDR3 DNA reads TGTGCCTGGAGTGGTGGGGGGGGCAAAAACATTCAGTACTTC. The full variable domain, its missing parts supplied by reference TRBV30 and TRBJ2-4, is SQTIHQWPATLVQPVGSPLSLECTVEGTSNPNLYWYRQAAGRGLQLLFYSVGIGQISSEVPQNLSASRPQDRQFILSSKKLLLSDSGFYLCAWSGGGGKNIQYFGAGTRLSVL.

In this sample, this clone turned up a few times. The genes are TRBV6-5 and TRBJ2-7, with D perhaps assigned TRBD1 or TRBD2 (5 bases each). CDR1 MNHEY and CDR2 SVGAGI come from the germline V gene. V was clipped by 8 bases and J by 1 base, with 12 bases between them. The CDR3 consists of 13 residues. CDR3 sequence: CASGWDASYEQYF. As DNA, the CDR3 is TGTGCCAGCGGGTGGGACGCATCCTACGAGCAGTACTTC.

The chain recombines TRBV30 with TRBJ2-7; TRBD1 agrees at 8 bases. V gave up 2 bases and J gave up 6 bases; unmatched junction bases: 9. The length of the CDR3 is 14 residues. Germline V gene lookup returns CDR1 GTSNPN and CDR2 SVGIG (reference sequence). The chain's CDR3 is CAWSLGAGGGEQYF. DNA for the CDR3: TGTGCCTGGAGTCTAGGGGCAGGGGGCGGCGAGCAGTACTTC.

This sequence joins TRBV9 and TRBJ2-3; TRBD2 aligns across 9 bases. With V trimmed by 0 bases and J by 0 bases, 2 bases remained unmatched. The CDR3 contains 16 residues. Germline CDR1 SGDLS, CDR2 YYNGEE. CDR3 region: CASSVVAGASTDTQYF. The CDR3 DNA reads TGTGCCAGCAGCGTAGTAGCGGGGGCTAGCACAGATACGCAGTATTTT.

V usage is TRBV15 and J usage is TRBJ2-1, with 9 bases identical to TRBD2. This CDR3 has 16 residues. V gave up 5 bases and J gave up 7 bases; unmatched junction bases: 12. Germline loops: CDR1 LNHNV, CDR2 YYDKDF (reference sequence). CDR3 coding DNA: TGTGCCACCAGCGGTGGGACTAGCTTAGTACCTAATGAGCAGTTCTTC. It specifies CATSGGTSLVPNEQFF.

The chain has TRBV28 and TRBJ1-2; D remains ambiguous. Per germline, CDR1 MDHEN and CDR2 SYDVKM. The CDR3 is 14 residues long. Trimming shortened V by 3 bases and J by 0 bases, and 8 bases separated the two germline ends. Here the CDR3 reads CASSFGGPNYGYTF. CDR3 nucleotides: TGTGCCAGCAGTTTTGGTGGACCTAACTATGGCTACACCTTC.